The 17 T cell receptor beta chains presented below share a single source sample, sequenced in a study of cytomegalovirus exposure and HLA in healthy donors. Primers for the PCR totalled 60 Vbeta and 13 Jbeta. Using immunoSEQ multiplex PCR, the repertoire was profiled, and TCRdb retains in-frame clones only, with some absent. The sample features about 140,000 clones, with 2.2% in its top ten. The sequenced material came from PBMCs. These receptors were obtained from a woman between 18 and 30 years old in good health and CMV-seronegative.

The V call is TRBV6-5, the J call TRBJ1-6; maybe TRBD1 (5 bases). The CDR3 has 14 residues. CDR1 and CDR2 from the germline V gene are MNHEY and SVGAGI. Trimming shortened V by 7 bases and J by 6 bases, and 13 bases separated the two germline ends. The CDR3 is CASKAPGVNSPLHF. The CDR3 DNA is TGTGCCAGCAAAGCGCCGGGGGTTAATTCACCCCTCCACTTT.

The chain joins TRBV11-2 to TRBJ2-3; 14 nucleotides agree with TRBD2. Losses at the gene ends were 1 base for V and 3 bases for J; bases not matched to a gene: 0. CDR1 SGHAT and CDR2 FQNNGV come from the germline V gene. There are 16 residues in the CDR3. CDR3 bases: TGTGCCAGCAGCTTAGGGACTAGCGGGGGGACAGATACGCAGTATTTT. As protein: CASSLGTSGGTDTQYF.

To note about this clone: A junction boundary mismatches the germline segment, possibly from a read error. The V gene is TRBV5-6, the J gene TRBJ1-2, with 7 nucleotides matching TRBD1. This CDR3 contains 16 residues. Germline assignment: CDR1 SGHDT and CDR2 YYEEEE. DNA for the CDR3: TGTGCCAGCAGCTTACCGGGACAGTCCTCTGGCTATGGCTGCACCTTC. It yields the protein CASSLPGQSSGYGCTF.

The chain is built from TRBV5-1 and TRBJ1-1; D is perhaps TRBD1 (6 bases). Germline CDR1 reads SGHRS; CDR2 reads YFSETQ. This CDR3 contains 18 residues. The V gene lost 2 bases and the J gene lost 3 bases, with 23 bases spanning the gap. DNA of the CDR3: TGCGCCAGCAGCTTACGGACAGCCGCCTTCGGAACTTACACTGAAGCTTTCTTT. Translating gives CASSLRTAAFGTYTEAFF.

V and J are TRBV10-3 and TRBJ2-1, with 10 bases identical to TRBD2. This CDR3 has 13 amino acids. Losses at the gene ends were 3 bases for V and 10 bases for J; bases not matched to a gene: 3. CDR1 is ENHRY and CDR2 is SYGVKD in the germline V gene. The CDR3 is CAISDPGLAEQFF. The DNA for the CDR3 is TGTGCCATCAGTGACCCGGGACTAGCGGAGCAGTTCTTC.

This sequence joins TRBV19 and TRBJ1-1; D uncertain. CDR3 length equals 11 residues. CDR1 is LNHDA, CDR2 SQIVND, per germline (reference sequence). V lost 6 bases, J lost 2 bases, and 4 bases lay in between. CDR3: CASSPNTEAFF. The CDR3 nucleotides read TGTGCCAGTAGCCCAAACACTGAAGCTTTCTTT.

This rearrangement joins TRBV5-1 to TRBJ1-2; 8 positions match TRBD1. The CDR3 spans 14 residues. The V and J ends lost 5 bases and 8 bases, in that order; junction bases with no gene match: 11. Germline V lookup: CDR1 SGHRS, CDR2 YFSETQ. The CDR3 region is CASSADRELWGYTF. The DNA of the CDR3 is TGCGCCAGCAGTGCGGACAGGGAGCTTTGGGGCTACACCTTC.

The genes are TRBV10-2 and TRBJ2-5; D unresolved. The CDR3 consists of 13 residues. Germline V gene data show CDR1 as WSHSY and CDR2 as SAAADI. Trimming left V 6 bases short and J 1 base short, with 9 bases between. CDR3 sequence (DNA): TGCGCCAGCAGAGCACAGCTCCAAGAGACCCAGTACTTC. Encoded protein: CASRAQLQETQYF.

The V gene is TRBV7-6, the J gene TRBJ2-1; 10 positions agree with TRBD2. From germline, CDR1 is SGHVS and CDR2 FNYEAQ. The CDR3 extends over 15 amino acids. The J segment lost 3 bases and the V segment lost 2 bases, leaving 1 base of the junction unmatched. CDR3 protein: CASSLSSGSYNEQFF. The DNA of the CDR3 is TGTGCCAGCAGCTTATCTAGCGGGAGCTACAATGAGCAGTTCTTC.

The genes are TRBV4-3 and TRBJ1-2; TRBD1 is a possible D gene (6 bases). The CDR3 extends over 14 amino acids. Trimming stripped 5 bases from V and 4 bases from J, with 14 bases between. CDR1 and CDR2 (germline): LGHNA, YSLEER. CDR3 nucleotides: TGCGCCAGCAGCTCATTGGGGGCTGTCTATGGCTACACCTTC. Its translation: CASSSLGAVYGYTF.

V and J are TRBV18 and TRBJ1-1, with TRBD1 as a possible D gene (6 bases). V lost 2 bases to trimming and J lost 10 bases, with 17 bases between them. Germline V gene lookup returns CDR1 KGHSH and CDR2 LQKENI. CDR3 length equals 14 residues. The CDR3 loop is CASSPYGGLEGAFF. The CDR3 nucleotides read TGTGCCAGCTCACCATACGGGGGGCTCGAAGGAGCTTTCTTT.

The rearrangement joins TRBV5-6 to TRBJ2-7; possible D gene TRBD2, 6 bases. The CDR3 is made up of 14 amino acids. The V end lost 4 bases, the J end lost 3 bases, and 14 bases lay between the germline ends. The V gene's germline CDR1 is SGHDT and CDR2 YYEEEE. The CDR3 sequence: CASSGGLEGYEQYF. The CDR3 DNA is TGTGCCAGCAGCGGTGGTCTGGAGGGCTACGAGCAGTACTTC.

This chain connects TRBV6-1 to TRBJ2-1, with TRBD1 identical over 9 bases. Germline V lookup: CDR1 MNHNS, CDR2 SASEGT. This CDR3 contains 14 residues. J gave up 7 bases and V 5 bases, and 6 bases lay outside the gene matches. CDR3 sequence (DNA): TGTGCCAGCAGTACTTTCGGGACAGGGAATGAGCAGTTCTTC. This codes for CASSTFGTGNEQFF.

The genes are TRBV5-4 and TRBJ1-1; TRBD1 is a possible D gene (6 bases). The CDR3 loop spans 15 amino acids. Germline values: CDR1 SGHNT, CDR2 YYREEE (reference sequence). The V end lost 4 bases, the J end lost 5 bases, and 18 bases lay between the germline ends. This CDR3 reads CASSLLMGARTEAFF. The CDR3 nucleotides are TGTGCCAGCAGCCTCCTGATGGGGGCCAGGACTGAAGCTTTCTTT.

The chain employs TRBV29-1 and TRBJ1-1; no clear D. The CDR3 runs to 12 residues. Per the germline V gene, CDR1 is SQVTM and CDR2 is ANQGSEA. With 7 bases removed from V and 3 bases from J, the gap between germline ends came to 12 bases. The CDR3 DNA is TGCAGCGCCCGTCGAGGAGACACTGAAGCTTTCTTT. As protein: CSARRGDTEAFF.

The chain employs TRBV11-2 and TRBJ2-1, with D possibly TRBD2 on 6 matching bases. V lost 4 bases and J 7 bases, leaving 8 bases between the germline ends. CDR1 is SGHAT and CDR2 is FQNNGV in the germline V gene. CDR3 size: 12 residues. The CDR3 coding sequence is TGTGCCAGCAGCTGGGGAGGAAATGAGCAGTTCTTC. Translating gives CASSWGGNEQFF.

The chain links TRBV29-1 to TRBJ2-1; TRBD1 might be the D (7 bases). The germline V gene encodes CDR1 SQVTM and CDR2 ANQGSEA. CDR3 length: 13 amino acids. The V end lost 5 bases, the J end lost 5 bases, and 13 bases lay between the germline ends. CDR3 bases: TGCAGCGTTTGGCAGGGGGGTAACAATGAGCAGTTCTTC. Translated, it gives CSVWQGGNNEQFF.